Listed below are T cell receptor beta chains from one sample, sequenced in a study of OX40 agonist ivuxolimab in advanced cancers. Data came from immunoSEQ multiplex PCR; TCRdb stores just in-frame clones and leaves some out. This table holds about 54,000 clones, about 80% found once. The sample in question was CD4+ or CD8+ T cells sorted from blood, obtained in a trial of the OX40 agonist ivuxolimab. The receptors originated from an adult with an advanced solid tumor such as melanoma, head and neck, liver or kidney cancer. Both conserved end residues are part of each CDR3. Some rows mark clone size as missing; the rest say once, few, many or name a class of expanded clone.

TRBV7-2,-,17,CASSLAAGRFGDSPLHF
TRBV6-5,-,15,CASSYSGVITDTQYF
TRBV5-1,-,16,CASSLGMTQYQETQYF
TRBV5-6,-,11,CASSLRDEQYF
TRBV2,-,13,CASRPDRVYAAFF
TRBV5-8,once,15,CASSLQLAIAYEQFF
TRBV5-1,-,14,CASGTPGGVWGYTF
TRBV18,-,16,CASSPPVGPQSGEQYF
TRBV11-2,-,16,CASSLDNRRGNEKLFF
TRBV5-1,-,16,CASSLQAGGPEETQYF